The clone carrying this T cell receptor (beta chain) was observed at least ten times. Its antigen is unknown. These data originate in a study of T cells in Graves' hyperthyroidism and ophthalmopathy. Overall study results and limits: The model forecast ophthalmopathy, anticipating it by a median approximately 6.1 months before onset.

Individuals with ophthalmopathy presented a Clinical Activity Score of at least 3, a NOSPECS grade of at least 4 and a duration under 3 months. The study left out patients who had uncontrolled infection, other autoimmune disease, pregnancy or lactation. Amplified TCR beta CDR3 regions derived from RNA transcripts. The HTBI primer set drove a first-round RT-PCR of the TCR CDR3. TCRdb processed the multiplex PCR reads anew with MiXCR; each CDR3 protein has one entry. This table has fewer than 650,000 distinct CDR3 sequences, 14% to 15% appearing once. Sequenced: blood. This clonotype was sampled from a woman aged 40 to 49 with Graves' ophthalmopathy.

The CDR3 region has the DNA TGTGCCAGCAGTTACTCAGGAGACCCAGGGTTGTGGACCCAGTACTTC. This translates into CASSYSGDPGLWTQYF. The chain recombines TRBV6-5 with TRBJ2-5; perhaps TRBD1 as D (5 bases). Trimming took 0 bases from V and 7 from J, leaving 18 bases between them. CDR1 is MNHEY, CDR2 SVGAGI, per germline. CDR3 length: 16 amino acids.